The subject of this entry is one T cell receptor beta chain. TCRdb passed the RT-PCR reads through MiXCR, listing each CDR3 protein once. The table lists fewer than 800,000 distinct CDR3 sequences, approximately 15% of them singletons. CDR1 is SGHTA and CDR2 is FQGNSA in the germline V gene. The CDR3 contains 15 residues. Losses at the gene ends were 4 bases for V and 4 bases for J; bases not matched to a gene: 6. Sequencing was carried out using memory CD4+ T cells from blood. The origin of this receptor is a female donor in good health, serving as a healthy control. J is TRBJ2-7 and V is TRBV7-2, with TRBD2 matching 11 bases. The CDR3 region is CASSSPASGRYEQYF. The CDR3 nucleotides read TGTGCCAGCAGCTCGCCGGCTAGCGGGAGGTACGAGCAGTACTTC.